These 26 T cell receptor beta chains came from one sample sequenced in a study of T cell responses to AZD1222 COVID-19 vaccine. The repertoire was sequenced with immunoSEQ multiplex PCR; TCRdb's copy has only in-frame clones and lacks some. The repertoire holds approximately 80,000 clones, 70% to 90% seen once, with approximately 3.6% in the top ten. The material sequenced was peripheral blood, taken 28 days after the second AZD1222 dose. These receptors were obtained from an adult who received the AZD1222 COVID-19 vaccine.

The J gene is TRBJ1-2, the V gene TRBV7-9, with D possibly being TRBD1 (6 bases). This CDR3 is built from 16 residues. V dropped 1 base and J dropped 6 bases, with 18 bases sitting between them. Germline loops: CDR1 SEHNR, CDR2 FQNEAQ (reference sequence). The CDR3 here is CASSLGPGGKGDGYTF. DNA of the CDR3: TGTGCCAGCAGCTTAGGACCTGGAGGGAAGGGGGATGGCTACACCTTC. Supplemented by reference TRBV7-9 and TRBJ1-2, the full variable domain reads DTGVSQNPRHKITKRGQNVTFRCDPISEHNRLYWYRQTLGQGPEFLTYFQNEAQLEKSRLLSDRFSAERPKGSFSTLEIQRTEQGDSAMYLCASSLGPGGKGDGYTFGSGTRLTVV.

The chain combines TRBV10-3 with TRBJ1-5; tentatively, D is TRBD1 (6 bases). The germline V gene encodes CDR1 ENHRY and CDR2 SYGVKD. This CDR3 comprises 15 residues. V was pared by 4 bases and J by 3 bases, with 13 bases between. CDR3 coding DNA: TGTGCCATCAGTGTGGGGGCGGTAGCCAATCAGCCCCAGCATTTT. Translated, it gives CAISVGAVANQPQHF.

The chain joins TRBV29-1 to TRBJ1-4; a possible D gene is TRBD1 (5 bases). Germline CDR1 reads SQVTM; CDR2 reads ANQGSEA. This CDR3 has 14 amino acids. V was clipped by 6 bases and J by 4 bases, with 15 bases between them. The CDR3 protein is CSVSWGVVNEKLFF. The CDR3 DNA sequence: TGCAGCGTCAGCTGGGGGGTGGTTAATGAAAAACTGTTTTTT. The whole variable domain, filled in from reference TRBV29-1 and TRBJ1-4, reads SAVISQKPSRDICQRGTSLTIQCQVDSQVTMMFWYRQQPGQSLTLIATANQGSEATYESGFVIDKFPISRPNLTFSTLTVSNMSPEDSSIYLCSVSWGVVNEKLFFGSGTQLSVL.

This chain links TRBV7-8 with TRBJ1-1, with TRBD1 as a possible D gene (5 bases). The V and J ends lost 3 bases and 4 bases respectively, with 12 bases between them. Germline lookup yields CDR1 SGHVS and CDR2 FQNEAQ. There are 14 residues in the CDR3. Here the CDR3 DNA reads TGTGCCAGCAGCTTTCAGGGTGTGGGCACTGAAGCTTTCTTT. Amino acid sequence: CASSFQGVGTEAFF.

The chain combines TRBV3-1 (or the pseudogene TRBV3-2) with TRBJ1-2; D ambiguous. The germline gives CDR1 LGHDT, CDR2 YNNKEL (reference sequence). CDR3 length equals 15 residues. Trimming removed 4 bases at V and 7 bases at J, with 19 bases between. CDR3 sequence: CASSPGLKMAAGYTF. CDR3 DNA sequence: TGTGCCAGCAGCCCCGGACTGAAAATGGCGGCTGGCTACACCTTC.

V usage is TRBV6-2 or TRBV6-3 and J usage is TRBJ1-5; D is undetermined. V lost 6 bases, J lost 6 bases, and 15 bases lay in between. Germline-derived CDR1 and CDR2 are MNHEY and SVGEGT. The CDR3 spans 14 residues. CDR3 in DNA: TGTGCCAGCAGCCCCCGTCGGAGGGCTCAGCCCCAGCATTTT. As protein: CASSPRRRAQPQHF.

The chain uses TRBV7-9 and TRBJ1-6, with 8 nucleotides matching TRBD1. The CDR3 is made up of 17 amino acids. Germline lookup yields CDR1 SEHNR and CDR2 FQNEAQ (reference sequence). Trimming cost V 2 bases and J 9 bases; bases outside gene matches: 12. The CDR3 DNA sequence: TGTGCCAGCAGCTTACGGATAGGACAGGGCTCTTTTTCACCCCTCCACTTT. Protein: CASSLRIGQGSFSPLHF.

The gene calls are TRBV5-4 and TRBJ2-2, with D possibly TRBD1 on 5 matching bases. This CDR3 comprises 12 residues. V was clipped by 4 bases and J by 7 bases, with 8 bases between them. Germline lookup yields CDR1 SGHNT and CDR2 YYREEE (reference sequence). CDR3 nucleotide sequence: TGTGCCAGCAGCCCCGACAGCGGGGAGCTGTTTTTT. Its translation: CASSPDSGELFF.

The chain recombines TRBV2 with TRBJ2-1; 12 bases are a match to TRBD2. The CDR3 runs 16 residues. Germline assignment: CDR1 SNHLY and CDR2 FYNNEI. Trimming removed 5 bases from V and 5 bases from J; junction bases left unmatched: 7. CDR3: CASSLLAGGRDNEQFF. The DNA for the CDR3 is TGTGCCAGCAGTTTACTAGCGGGGGGCCGGGACAATGAGCAGTTCTTC.

The table lists this clone with a count of one. The chain has TRBV9 and TRBJ2-1; TRBD1 matches 8 bases. The germline CDR1 and CDR2 sequences are SGDLS and YYNGEE. CDR3 length: 13 residues. V lost 4 bases and J lost 6; bases outside the gene matches: 3. CDR3 sequence (DNA): TGTGCCAGCAGCACAGGGGGAGTCAATGAGCAGTTCTTC. As protein: CASSTGGVNEQFF.

V and J are TRBV11-2 and TRBJ1-4, with D hard to call. CDR1 and CDR2 from the germline V gene are SGHAT and FQNNGV. The CDR3 extends over 16 amino acids. V lost 5 bases, J lost 0 bases, and 13 bases lay in between. DNA of the CDR3: TGTGCCAGCAGCCTTTCGTGGGCCACAACTAATGAAAAACTGTTTTTT. Translation: CASSLSWATTNEKLFF.

V and J are TRBV3-1 (or the pseudogene TRBV3-2) and TRBJ1-6, with TRBD1 as a possible D gene (5 bases). CDR3 length: 15 residues. CDR1 and CDR2 from the germline V gene are LGHDT and YNNKEL (reference sequence). Trimming pared 0 bases from V and 6 bases from J, leaving 9 bases between. The CDR3 reads CASSQDGGGNSPLHF. Here the CDR3 DNA reads TGTGCCAGCAGCCAAGATGGGGGGGGTAATTCACCCCTCCACTTT.

The chain is built from TRBV29-1 and TRBJ1-1; D possibly corresponds to TRBD1 (6 bases). This CDR3 contains 12 residues. Between the trimmed V and J ends, which lost 7 bases and 4 bases, there was a span of 13 bases. Germline CDR1 is SQVTM and CDR2 is ANQGSEA. The CDR3 sequence: CSANRVGTEAFF. The DNA for the CDR3 is TGCAGCGCCAACAGGGTAGGCACTGAAGCTTTCTTT.

V and J are TRBV5-4 and TRBJ1-5; no clear D gene. This CDR3 spans 15 amino acids. Germline CDR1 is SGHNT and CDR2 is YYREEE (reference sequence). The V gene lost 0 bases and the J gene lost 6 bases, with 13 bases spanning the gap. The CDR3 DNA reads as TGTGCCAGCAGCTTGGAGGGCGGTTTCGGTCAGCCCCAGCATTTT. Its translation is CASSLEGGFGQPQHF.

The genes are TRBV7-2 and TRBJ1-1, with 9 bases aligning to TRBD1. CDR3 length equals 13 residues. Looked up from germline, CDR1 is SGHTA and CDR2 is FQGNSA. V shed 6 bases, J shed 7 bases, and the junction held 6 bases outside the gene matches. The CDR3 loop is CASRLQGADEAFF. The CDR3 nucleotides read TGTGCCAGCAGACTACAGGGGGCGGATGAAGCTTTCTTT.

This chain uses TRBV6-2 or TRBV6-3 with TRBJ1-5, with 7 bases lining up with TRBD1. Germline assignment: CDR1 MNHEY and CDR2 SVGEGT. CDR3 size: 18 residues. Trimming removed 2 bases from V and 0 bases from J; junction bases left unmatched: 10. The DNA for the CDR3 is TGTGCCAGCAGTTACCGCGGGGACAGATCCATTAGCAATCAGCCCCAGCATTTT. Its translation: CASSYRGDRSISNQPQHF.

The V call is TRBV9, the J call TRBJ2-1; 10 bases align to TRBD1. J was trimmed by 5 bases and V by 4 bases; bases with no gene match: 12. The CDR3 runs to 17 residues. CDR1 SGDLS and CDR2 YYNGEE come from the germline V gene. CDR3 nucleotide sequence: TGTGCCAGCAGCCCGGAACTCGGGACAGGGGAAAACAATGAGCAGTTCTTC. It translates to CASSPELGTGENNEQFF. Based on the CDR3 plus reference TRBV9 and TRBJ2-1, the full variable domain is DSGVTQTPKHLITATGQRVTLRCSPRSGDLSVYWYQQSLDQGLQFLIQYYNGEERAKGNILERFSAQQFPDLHSELNLSSLELGDSALYFCASSPELGTGENNEQFFGPGTRLTVL.

The chain couples TRBV27 to TRBJ1-6; perhaps TRBD1 as D (6 bases). The CDR3 totals 16 residues. Looked up from germline, CDR1 is MNHEY and CDR2 is SMNVEV (reference sequence). The germline V and J ends were trimmed by 0 bases and 5 bases, with 11 bases remaining between them. CDR3 bases: TGTGCCAGCAGTTTATCAAGCACAGGGAATAATTCACCCCTCCACTTT. Translating gives CASSLSSTGNNSPLHF.

The chain combines TRBV11-2 with TRBJ1-1, with D perhaps matching TRBD1 (6 bases). CDR1 is SGHAT and CDR2 is FQNNGV in the germline V gene. V was cut by 5 bases and J by 0 bases, with 22 bases left in between. The CDR3 consists of 18 residues. The CDR3 DNA reads TGTGCCAGCAGCATTCACAGGGCGGCTGGACAGATGAACACTGAAGCTTTCTTT. Its protein product is CASSIHRAAGQMNTEAFF. Full variable domain (outside the CDR3, taken from reference TRBV11-2 and TRBJ1-1): EAGVAQSPRYKIIEKRQSVAFWCNPISGHATLYWYQQILGQGPKLLIQFQNNGVVDDSQLPKDRFSAERLKGVDSTLKIQPAKLEDSAVYLCASSIHRAAGQMNTEAFFGQGTRLTVV.

The genes are TRBV6-5 and TRBJ2-1, with D perhaps TRBD2 (6 bases). The germline V gene has CDR1 MNHEY and CDR2 SVGAGI. Trimming took off 0 bases at V and 0 bases at J, with 9 bases between the two ends. The CDR3 is 16 residues long. In DNA, the CDR3 is TGTGCCAGCAGTTACTCGCGGGGCACCTCCTACAATGAGCAGTTCTTC. Protein: CASSYSRGTSYNEQFF.

The chain carries TRBV4-1 and TRBJ2-7, with D perhaps TRBD1 (6 bases). Trimming left V 6 bases short and J 0 bases short, with 18 bases between. Germline CDR1 is MGHRA and CDR2 is YSYEKL. The CDR3 is 16 amino acids. The CDR3 DNA follows: TGCGCCAGCAGTCGAACCGGACAGTCTTTCTCCTACGAGCAGTACTTC. Its protein product is CASSRTGQSFSYEQYF.

J is TRBJ1-5 and V is TRBV28; D is uncertain. The CDR3 spans 12 residues. CDR1 MDHEN and CDR2 SYDVKM come from the germline V gene. The germline V and J ends were trimmed by 3 bases and 8 bases, with 8 bases remaining between them. The CDR3 region has the DNA TGTGCCAGCAGTTTCGGGGTAGAGCCCCAGCATTTT. As protein: CASSFGVEPQHF. The variable domain in full, completed from reference TRBV28 and TRBJ1-5, reads DVKVTQSSRYLVKRTGEKVFLECVQDMDHENMFWYRQDPGLGLRLIYFSYDVKMKEKGDIPEGYSVSREKKERFSLILESASTNQTSMYLCASSFGVEPQHFGDGTRLSIL.

The genes are TRBV19 and TRBJ1-1; the match to TRBD1 covers 7 bases. CDR1 LNHDA and CDR2 SQIVND come from the germline V gene (reference sequence). The CDR3 loop spans 16 amino acids. V lost 6 bases, J lost 4 bases, and 14 bases stayed unmatched. The CDR3 sequence is CASSRGQPSRATEAFF. The DNA for the CDR3 is TGTGCCAGTAGCCGGGGACAGCCTTCTAGGGCCACTGAAGCTTTCTTT.

This chain joins TRBV2 and TRBJ2-7, with D unclear. The CDR3 loop spans 12 amino acids. Trimming took 2 bases from V and 3 from J, leaving 5 bases between them. Germline CDR1 is SNHLY and CDR2 is FYNNEI. In DNA, the CDR3 is TGTGCCAGCAGTGAATCTGGCTACGAGCAGTACTTC. Its translation: CASSESGYEQYF.

The chain is built from TRBV3-1 (or the pseudogene TRBV3-2) and TRBJ1-1; no clear D. V was pared by 7 bases and J by 1 base, with 13 bases between. CDR3 size: 14 residues. Germline V CDR1 and CDR2: LGHDT, YNNKEL (reference sequence). CDR3 residues: CASIPGGRNTEAFF. The CDR3 region has the DNA TGTGCCAGCATCCCGGGAGGGAGGAACACTGAAGCTTTCTTT.

A few counts support this clone. Other DNA sequences in the sample encode the same CDR3. The chain combines TRBV28 with TRBJ1-2; D is undetermined. CDR3 length: 12 residues. CDR1 and CDR2 (germline): MDHEN, SYDVKM. V shed 4 bases and J shed 7 bases, with 10 bases lying between them. The CDR3 bases are TGTGCCAGCAGTTCGGTTTTGGGTGGCTACACCTTC. It yields the protein CASSSVLGGYTF.